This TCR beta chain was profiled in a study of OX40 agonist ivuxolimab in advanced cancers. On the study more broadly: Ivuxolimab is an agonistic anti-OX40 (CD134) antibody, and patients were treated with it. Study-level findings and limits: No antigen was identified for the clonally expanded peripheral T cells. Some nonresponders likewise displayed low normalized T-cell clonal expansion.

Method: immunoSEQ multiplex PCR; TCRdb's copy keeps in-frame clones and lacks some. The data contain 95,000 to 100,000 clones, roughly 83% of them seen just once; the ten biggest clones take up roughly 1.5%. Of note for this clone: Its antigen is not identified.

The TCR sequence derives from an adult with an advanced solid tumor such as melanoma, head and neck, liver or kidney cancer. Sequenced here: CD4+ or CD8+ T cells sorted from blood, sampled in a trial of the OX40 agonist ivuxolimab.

This CDR3 reads CASSQGGQKNSPLHF. The CDR3 DNA reads as TGCGCCAGCAGCCAAGGAGGACAGAAGAATTCACCCCTCCACTTT. This rearrangement joins TRBV4-1 to TRBJ1-6; D might be TRBD1 (6 bases). V was cut by 1 base and J by 7 bases, with 11 bases left in between. The CDR3 has 15 residues. Germline V lookup: CDR1 MGHRA, CDR2 YSYEKL.